The clone carrying this T cell receptor (beta chain) was picked up a small number of times. The isolated RNA, all of it, was reverse transcribed, so expressed TCRB transcripts were what got sequenced. The method was immunoSEQ multiplex PCR; TCRdb's version includes in-frame clones alone and lacks a portion of them. Here the sample spans about 290,000 clones, 8% being singletons. The data belong to a study of beta chain features in type 1 diabetes. The CDR3 is 16 residues long. Germline CDR1 is SGHTA and CDR2 is FQGNSA. V lost 5 bases, J lost 0 bases, and 7 bases stayed unmatched. The sample comprised central memory CD4+ T cells from blood. This TCR came from a woman younger than 35 in good health. The V gene is TRBV7-2, the J gene TRBJ2-3, with TRBD2 identical over 8 bases. The chain's CDR3 is CASSGRRGDSTDTQYF. In DNA, the CDR3 is TGTGCCAGCAGCGGGAGGCGGGGGGATAGCACAGATACGCAGTATTTT.